The T cell receptor beta chain described here comes from a study of OX40 agonist ivuxolimab in advanced cancers. Whole-study context: Three patients got partial responses; one had hepatocellular carcinoma and two had cutaneous melanoma.

Measured with immunoSEQ multiplex PCR; TCRdb has only the in-frame clones, and not every one. This sample yields around 76,000 clones, of which 89% are seen a single time; approximately 9.1% belongs to the top ten. This CDR3 contains 15 residues. Germline V gene lookup returns CDR1 MDHEN and CDR2 SYDVKM. The V gene lost 5 bases and the J gene lost 9 bases, with 20 bases spanning the gap. Source: CD4+ or CD8+ T cells sorted from blood, taken in a trial of the OX40 agonist ivuxolimab. This TCR derives from an adult with an advanced solid tumor such as melanoma, head and neck, liver or kidney cancer. This chain uses TRBV28 with TRBJ2-4; D perhaps matches TRBD2 (6 bases). This CDR3 is CASSENSGLLGIQYF. CDR3 coding DNA: TGTGCCAGCAGTGAGAATAGCGGACTCTTGGGCATTCAGTACTTC.